The clone carrying this T cell receptor (beta chain) was recorded many times. Antigen unknown. Trimming took 3 bases from V and 0 from J; bases not matched to a gene: 6. This CDR3 spans 17 amino acids. CDR1 is SGHVS and CDR2 is FQNEAQ in the germline V gene. This entry is derived from a study of T cell repertoires in cytomegalovirus infection. On the study more broadly: CMV epitopes that were recently identified and HLA-C-restricted were used alongside well-studied HLA-B-restricted ones. Indications came from public TCR beta signatures; they pointed to CMV infection and to a matching HLA type. The study, taken as a whole, reports: Cumulated frequencies of public TCR beta families served to identify carriers of CMV plus the relevant HLA. Dominating the ex vivo response were HLA-C-restricted CMV-specific TCR beta clonotypes.

TCRdb re-called the reads with MiXCR, one entry per CDR3 protein. This sample has around 900,000 distinct CDR3 sequences, with approximately 31% found just once. The clonotype originates from a human donor in good health (CMV status not recorded). Some clones in this sample may be carry-over from other donors' samples. The chain is built from TRBV7-8 and TRBJ2-2; TRBD1 matches 8 bases. This material consisted of cultured CD8+ T cells from PBMCs, taken from culture after CMV antigen stimulation. CDR3 DNA: TGTGCCAGCAGCTTTAGCCGGACAGGGCCGAACACCGGGGAGCTGTTTTTT. Translating it yields CASSFSRTGPNTGELFF. Complete variable domain (other parts from reference TRBV7-8 and TRBJ2-2): GAGVSQSPRYKVAKRGQDVALRCDPISGHVSLFWYQQALGQGPEFLTYFQNEAQLDKSGLPSDRFFAERPEGSVSTLKIQRTQQEDSAVYLCASSFSRTGPNTGELFFGEGSRLTVL.